Sequencing of this T cell receptor (beta chain) was carried out in a study of PD-1 blockade in classical Hodgkin lymphoma. Background on the study: Every 2 weeks, patients got 3 mg/kg intravenous nivolumab.

Data came from immunoSEQ multiplex PCR; TCRdb stores just in-frame clones and leaves some out. The sample lists more than 40,000 clones; around 80% were seen once. Time point specified: cycle 4 day 1 (C4D1), after around six weeks of nivolumab. Brentuximab vedotin exposure varied among the patients, all of whom had relapsed after autologous stem cell transplantation. Germline CDR1 KGHSH, CDR2 LQKENI. This CDR3 comprises 12 residues. The V segment lost 5 bases and the J segment 7 bases; nucleotides outside the gene matches: 4. Study-level findings and limits: When set against healthy donors, newly diagnosed patients were reported to show lower baseline TCR diversity.

Note on this clone: Its antigen is unidentified.

The source material was peripheral blood mononuclear cells (PBMCs), sampled before the fourth cycle of nivolumab. V and J are TRBV18 and TRBJ1-2; 7 bases align to TRBD1. This receptor was identified in a human donor with classical Hodgkin lymphoma. In nucleotides, the CDR3 is TGTGCCAGCTCATTCGACAGGGCTGGCTACACCTTC. This gives the protein CASSFDRAGYTF.